This T cell receptor beta chain emerged from a study of CD8 T cells in Susac syndrome. cDNA came from roughly 0.5 to 1 ug RNA primed by random hexamers. The authors amplified TCR beta CDR3 across 54 Vbeta and 13 Jbeta using immunoSEQ multiplex PCR. MiXCR was run by TCRdb on the immunoSEQ multiplex PCR reads, yielding one entry per CDR3 protein. The table has 120,000 or so distinct CDR3 sequences, roughly 94% seen once. V lost 4 bases, J lost 7 bases, and 5 bases stayed unmatched. This CDR3 region has 14 residues. V is TRBV12-3 or TRBV12-4 and J is TRBJ2-1; 9 positions agree with TRBD1. The sequence came from a human donor with Susac syndrome. Sequences were obtained from CD8+ T cells from PBMCs. The CDR3 spells CASSSGTGMNEQFF. For the CDR3, the DNA is TGTGCCAGCAGTTCCGGGACAGGGATGAATGAGCAGTTCTTC.